This is a list of T cell receptor beta chains from one sample in a study of T cell responses to AZD1222 COVID-19 vaccine. Method: immunoSEQ multiplex PCR; TCRdb's copy keeps in-frame clones and lacks some. This sample carries about 200,000 clones, about 89% of them seen once, and the ten largest clones take roughly 3.5%. Sequenced here: peripheral blood, sampled 28 days after the second AZD1222 dose. All receptors come from an adult who received the AZD1222 COVID-19 vaccine. CDR3s include the opening cysteine and the closing phenylalanine or tryptophan. A D gene is named only where the DNA matches it firmly. Rows may omit the clone size; those that give it use once, few, many or a size class.

J: TRBJ1-4
D: NA
V: TRBV19
length: 14
size: NA
CDR3: CASNPGTHNEKLFF
DNA: TGTGCCAGTAATCCGGGGACACATAATGAAAAACTGTTTTTT

J: TRBJ2-4
D: NA
V: TRBV28
length: 14
size: NA
CDR3: CASTLGGPKNIQYF
DNA: TGTGCCAGCACCTTGGGGGGTCCTAAAAACATTCAGTACTTC

J: TRBJ1-6
D: NA
V: TRBV7-2
length: 15
size: NA
CDR3: CASSFAGTDNSPLHF
DNA: TGTGCCAGCAGCTTCGCCGGGACGGATAATTCACCCCTCCACTTT

J: TRBJ1-2
D: NA
V: TRBV24-1
length: 16
size: NA
CDR3: CATSDPRAPLQGGYTF
DNA: TGTGCCACCAGTGATCCCAGGGCCCCTCTTCAAGGTGGCTACACCTTC

J: TRBJ1-6
D: NA
V: TRBV19
length: 16
size: once
CDR3: CASTLALGAEGSPLHF
DNA: TGTGCCAGTACCCTTGCTTTGGGGGCTGAGGGATCACCCCTCCACTTT

J: TRBJ2-2
D: NA
V: TRBV6-5
length: 15
size: NA
CDR3: CASSYNRHPTGELFF
DNA: TGTGCCAGCAGTTACAATCGGCATCCCACCGGGGAGCTGTTTTTT

J: TRBJ1-5
D: NA
V: TRBV27
length: 17
size: NA
CDR3: CASSLLPGGAINQPQHF
DNA: TGTGCCAGCAGTTTACTCCCCGGTGGAGCCATAAATCAGCCCCAGCATTTT

J: TRBJ1-1
D: NA
V: TRBV12-3/TRBV12-4
length: 13
size: NA
CDR3: CASSPGWDTEAFF
DNA: TGTGCCAGCAGTCCCGGATGGGACACTGAAGCTTTCTTT

J: TRBJ1-5
D: NA
V: TRBV7-2
length: 12
size: NA
CDR3: CASGTARQPQHF
DNA: TGTGCCAGCGGGACTGCCCGCCAGCCCCAGCATTTT

J: TRBJ1-2
D: NA
V: TRBV3-1/TRBV3-2
length: 14
size: NA
CDR3: CASSQGFTGYGYTF
DNA: TGTGCCAGCAGCCAAGGTTTTACAGGCTATGGCTACACCTTC

J: TRBJ2-2
D: NA
V: TRBV11-2
length: 16
size: NA
CDR3: CASRKPGRGRTGELFF
DNA: TGTGCCAGCAGGAAGCCGGGGCGGGGGCGCACCGGGGAGCTGTTTTTT

J: TRBJ2-2
D: NA
V: TRBV7-3
length: 14
size: few
CDR3: CASSPTRDTGELFF
DNA: TGTGCCAGCAGCCCCACGCGAGACACCGGGGAGCTGTTTTTT

J: TRBJ2-7
D: TRBD1
V: TRBV28
length: 16
size: NA
CDR3: CASSYLRWDSSYEQYF
DNA: TGTGCCAGCAGTTACCTCAGATGGGACAGCTCCTACGAGCAGTACTTC

J: TRBJ2-2
D: NA
V: TRBV3-1/TRBV3-2
length: 16
size: NA
CDR3: CASSQNPGQNTGELFF
DNA: TGTGCCAGCAGCCAAAATCCGGGACAAAACACCGGGGAGCTGTTTTTT

J: TRBJ1-3
D: NA
V: TRBV28
length: 14
size: NA
CDR3: CASSFRGGGNTIYF
DNA: TGTGCCAGCAGTTTTAGGGGTGGGGGAAACACCATATATTTT

J: TRBJ2-5
D: TRBD2
V: TRBV4-1
length: 15
size: NA
CDR3: CASSQETSGQETQYF
DNA: TGCGCCAGCAGCCAAGAGACTAGCGGACAAGAGACCCAGTACTTC

J: TRBJ1-1
D: NA
V: TRBV28
length: 13
size: NA
CDR3: CASTTGGGTEAFF
DNA: TGTGCCAGCACAACGGGGGGCGGCACTGAAGCTTTCTTT

J: TRBJ2-7
D: TRBD2
V: TRBV28
length: 14
size: NA
CDR3: CATMDRDYPYEQYF
DNA: TGTGCCACCATGGACCGGGACTACCCCTACGAGCAGTACTTC

J: TRBJ2-7
D: NA
V: TRBV13
length: 14
size: NA
CDR3: CASSLLDRLGEQYF
DNA: TGTGCCAGCAGCCTACTAGACAGGTTGGGCGAGCAGTACTTC

J: TRBJ2-7
D: NA
V: TRBV27
length: 15
size: NA
CDR3: CASLSVVRGIYEQYF
DNA: TGTGCCAGCCTATCAGTGGTTCGCGGCATCTACGAGCAGTACTTC

J: TRBJ1-2
D: NA
V: TRBV7-8
length: 14
size: NA
CDR3: CASSPPPGIYGYTF
DNA: TGTGCCAGCAGCCCCCCCCCAGGGATCTATGGCTACACCTTC

J: TRBJ1-5
D: NA
V: TRBV7-9
length: 13
size: NA
CDR3: CASSLNVGQPQHF
DNA: TGTGCCAGCAGCCTAAACGTAGGTCAGCCCCAGCATTTT

J: TRBJ2-6
D: NA
V: TRBV25-1
length: 14
size: NA
CDR3: CASSNNAGANVLTF
DNA: TGTGCCAGCAGTAATAACGCCGGGGCCAACGTCCTGACTTTC

J: TRBJ1-2
D: NA
V: TRBV2
length: 13
size: NA
CDR3: CASGDTLNYGYTF
DNA: TGTGCCAGCGGGGACACCCTTAACTATGGCTACACCTTC

J: TRBJ1-5
D: NA
V: TRBV30
length: 12
size: NA
CDR3: CAWKRDNQPQHF
DNA: TGTGCCTGGAAAAGGGACAATCAGCCCCAGCATTTT

J: TRBJ2-7
D: NA
V: TRBV28
length: 16
size: NA
CDR3: CASSTTGYQVHYEQYF
DNA: TGTGCCAGCAGTACTACAGGGTACCAAGTACACTACGAGCAGTACTTC

J: TRBJ2-5
D: TRBD1
V: TRBV15
length: 12
size: NA
CDR3: CATSRDRETQYF
DNA: TGTGCCACCAGCAGGGACAGGGAGACCCAGTACTTC

J: TRBJ1-4
D: NA
V: TRBV30
length: 13
size: NA
CDR3: CAWSVPSREKLFF
DNA: TGTGCCTGGAGTGTACCCTCAAGGGAAAAACTGTTTTTT

J: TRBJ1-2
D: TRBD1
V: TRBV5-1
length: 15
size: NA
CDR3: CASSIGQGASYGYTF
DNA: TGCGCCAGCAGCATAGGACAGGGGGCCAGCTATGGCTACACCTTC

J: TRBJ2-1
D: TRBD2
V: TRBV19
length: 12
size: once
CDR3: CASSIATSLEFF
DNA: TGTGCCAGTAGTATTGCGACTAGCTTGGAGTTCTTC

J: TRBJ1-1
D: NA
V: TRBV12-3/TRBV12-4
length: 12
size: once
CDR3: CASSLDRTEAFF
DNA: TGTGCCAGCAGTTTAGATCGGACTGAAGCTTTCTTT

J: TRBJ2-7
D: NA
V: TRBV2
length: 11
size: NA
CDR3: CASRSGLEQYF
DNA: TGTGCCAGCAGGTCAGGGCTCGAGCAGTACTTC

J: TRBJ1-5
D: TRBD1
V: TRBV24-1
length: 16
size: NA
CDR3: CATSPRDRGFNQPQHF
DNA: TGTGCCACCAGTCCCCGGGACAGGGGTTTCAATCAGCCCCAGCATTTT

J: TRBJ2-3
D: TRBD1
V: TRBV24-1
length: 17
size: NA
CDR3: CATSDPWTGIGTDTQYF
DNA: TGTGCCACCAGTGATCCCTGGACAGGGATCGGCACAGATACGCAGTATTTT

J: TRBJ1-1
D: NA
V: TRBV15
length: 12
size: NA
CDR3: CATSRLNTEAFF
DNA: TGTGCCACCAGCAGACTTAACACTGAAGCTTTCTTT